This TCR beta chain stems from a study of ipilimumab plus nivolumab after autologous stem cell transplantation. As for the study in general: Patients received a median of about five ipilimumab and about 8 nivolumab doses.

TCRdb keeps only in-frame clones here, not all; method: immunoSEQ multiplex PCR. In the table there are about 40,000 clones, about 92% of which are singletons. Checkpoint therapy with ipilimumab 1 mg/kg began 14 to 28 days after transplant. Dosing: nivolumab 3 mg/kg IV, weeks 1, 4, 7, 10, then every two weeks to week 26. CDR3 length: 16 amino acids. J lost 2 bases, V lost 4 bases, and 4 bases had no gene match. Germline V gene data show CDR1 as LGHNA and CDR2 as YSLEER. This chain joins TRBV4-3 and TRBJ2-3; 12 bases align to TRBD2. The sequencing used PBMCs, collected in a trial of ipilimumab plus nivolumab as post-transplant consolidation. This TCR came from a male donor with multiple myeloma. In DNA form, the CDR3 reads TGCGCCAGCAGCCGACGGACTAGCGGGGCCACAGATACGCAGTATTTT. Amino acids: CASSRRTSGATDTQYF.